This T cell receptor beta chain was recorded in a study of shared clonotypes between healthy human individuals. The CDR3 loop spans 14 amino acids. Germline V gene lookup returns CDR1 MGHRA and CDR2 YSYEKL. With 4 bases clipped from V and 2 bases from J, the junction kept 2 bases outside the gene matches. CD45RO-negative, CCR7-selected cells formed the naive CD8 fraction, which excluded terminally differentiated effector memory CD45RA+ cells. As to this clone: Antigen specificity is unknown.

General observations from the study: What naive subsets generally showed was a larger estimated richness than memory subsets showed. Several donors shared around 5.1% of their naive CD4 clonotypes.

Genomic DNA of every subset was divided equally among multiple immunoSEQ plates. Under the authors' procedure: ImmunoSEQ gave junction-only sequences without quality scores, so filtering differed. Using immunoSEQ multiplex PCR, the repertoire was profiled, and TCRdb retains in-frame clones only, with some absent. The V and J calls and clone size are taken from that table; D and trimming were inferred from the DNA. The sample lists roughly 2.1 million clones; about 92% were seen once. The source material was naive CD8+ T cells from PBMCs. The TCR was taken from a man between 18 and 35 years old in good health. Some clones in this sample may be carry-over from other donors' samples. V usage is TRBV4-1 and J usage is TRBJ1-5; TRBD1 matches 7 bases. CDR3 sequence reads: CASSRTGGNQPQHF. DNA of the CDR3: TGCGCCAGCAGCCGGACAGGAGGCAATCAGCCCCAGCATTTT.